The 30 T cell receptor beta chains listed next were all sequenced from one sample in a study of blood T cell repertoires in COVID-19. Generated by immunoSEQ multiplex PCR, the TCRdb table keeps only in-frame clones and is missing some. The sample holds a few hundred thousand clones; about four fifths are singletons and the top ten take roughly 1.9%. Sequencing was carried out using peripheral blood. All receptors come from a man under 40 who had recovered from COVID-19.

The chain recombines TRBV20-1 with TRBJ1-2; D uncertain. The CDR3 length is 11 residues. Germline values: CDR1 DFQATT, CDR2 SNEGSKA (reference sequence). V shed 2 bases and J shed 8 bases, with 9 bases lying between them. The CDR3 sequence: CSARLPGGYTF. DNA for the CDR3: TGCAGTGCTAGATTACCGGGGGGCTACACCTTC.

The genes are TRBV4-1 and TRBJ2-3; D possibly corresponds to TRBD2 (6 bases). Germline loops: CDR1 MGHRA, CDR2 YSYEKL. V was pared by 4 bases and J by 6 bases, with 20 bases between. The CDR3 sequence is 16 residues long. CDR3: CASSPNIREAGDTQYF. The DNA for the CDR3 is TGCGCCAGCAGCCCGAACATCAGGGAGGCTGGGGATACGCAGTATTTT.

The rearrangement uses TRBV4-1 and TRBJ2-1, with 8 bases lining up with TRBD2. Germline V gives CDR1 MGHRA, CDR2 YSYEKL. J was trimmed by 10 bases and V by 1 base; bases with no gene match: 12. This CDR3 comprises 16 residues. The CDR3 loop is CASSQAPWRGEVEQFF. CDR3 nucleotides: TGCGCCAGCAGCCAAGCCCCCTGGCGGGGGGAGGTGGAGCAGTTCTTC.

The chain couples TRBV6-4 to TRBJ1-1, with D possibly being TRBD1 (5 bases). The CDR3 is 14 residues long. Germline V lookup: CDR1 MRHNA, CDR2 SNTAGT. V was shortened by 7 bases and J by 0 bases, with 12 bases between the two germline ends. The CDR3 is CASNPGGLNTEAFF. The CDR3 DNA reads TGTGCCAGCAATCCCGGGGGGTTGAACACTGAAGCTTTCTTT.

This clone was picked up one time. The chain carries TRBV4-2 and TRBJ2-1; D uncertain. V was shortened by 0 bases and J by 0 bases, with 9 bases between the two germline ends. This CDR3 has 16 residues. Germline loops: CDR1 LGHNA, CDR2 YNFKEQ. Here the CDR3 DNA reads TGTGCCAGCAGCCAAGAGGTGGGCTACTCCTACAATGAGCAGTTCTTC. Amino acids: CASSQEVGYSYNEQFF.

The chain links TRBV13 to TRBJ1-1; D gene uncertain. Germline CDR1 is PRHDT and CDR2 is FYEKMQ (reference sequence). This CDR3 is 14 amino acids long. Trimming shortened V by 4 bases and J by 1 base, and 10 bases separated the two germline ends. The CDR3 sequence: CASSSPGSNTEAFF. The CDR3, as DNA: TGTGCCAGCAGCTCGCCGGGGTCGAACACTGAAGCTTTCTTT. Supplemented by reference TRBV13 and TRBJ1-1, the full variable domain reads AAGVIQSPRHLIKEKRETATLKCYPIPRHDTVYWYQQGPGQDPQFLISFYEKMQSDKGSIPDRFSAQQFSDYHSELNMSSLELGDSALYFCASSSPGSNTEAFFGQGTRLTVV.

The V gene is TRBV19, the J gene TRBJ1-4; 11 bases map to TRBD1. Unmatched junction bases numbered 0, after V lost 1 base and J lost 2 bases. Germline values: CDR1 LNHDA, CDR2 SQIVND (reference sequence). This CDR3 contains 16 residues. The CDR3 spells CASSIGTGGTNEKLFF. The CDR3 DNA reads TGTGCCAGTAGTATAGGGACAGGGGGCACTAATGAAAAACTGTTTTTT.

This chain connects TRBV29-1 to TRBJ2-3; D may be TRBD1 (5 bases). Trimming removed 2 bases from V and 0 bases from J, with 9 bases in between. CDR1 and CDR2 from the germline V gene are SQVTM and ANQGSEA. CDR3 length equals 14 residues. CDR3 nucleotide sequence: TGCAGCGTTGAAAGGGGCTACAGCACAGATACGCAGTATTTT. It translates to CSVERGYSTDTQYF.

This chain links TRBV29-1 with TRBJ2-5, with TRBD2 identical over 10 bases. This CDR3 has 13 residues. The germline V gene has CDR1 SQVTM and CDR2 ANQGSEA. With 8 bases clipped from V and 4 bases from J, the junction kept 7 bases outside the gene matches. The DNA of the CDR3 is TGCAGCACTAGCGGGGCGATCCTAGAGACCCAGTACTTC. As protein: CSTSGAILETQYF.

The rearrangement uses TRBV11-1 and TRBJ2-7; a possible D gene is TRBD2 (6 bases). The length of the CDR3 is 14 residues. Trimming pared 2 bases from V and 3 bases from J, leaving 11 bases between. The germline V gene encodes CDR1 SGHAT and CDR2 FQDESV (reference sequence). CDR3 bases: TGTGCCAGCAGCTTAAACGGGGGAGACTACGAGCAGTACTTC. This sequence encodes CASSLNGGDYEQYF.

The CDR3 region has the DNA TGTGCCAGCAGCTTAAGCGGGAGCTATGGCTACACCTTC. Translation: CASSLSGSYGYTF. The chain has TRBV7-3 and TRBJ1-2; no clear D gene. The CDR3 totals 13 residues. Germline V gene sequence: CDR1 SGHTA, CDR2 FQGTGA. The germline V and J ends were trimmed by 1 base and 4 bases, with 7 bases remaining between them. Using reference TRBV7-3 and TRBJ1-2 for the parts outside the CDR3, the full variable domain is GAGVSQTPSNKVTEKGKYVELRCDPISGHTALYWYRQSLGQGPEFLIYFQGTGAADDSGLPNDRFFAVRPEGSVSTLKIQRTERGDSAVYLCASSLSGSYGYTFGSGTRLTVV.

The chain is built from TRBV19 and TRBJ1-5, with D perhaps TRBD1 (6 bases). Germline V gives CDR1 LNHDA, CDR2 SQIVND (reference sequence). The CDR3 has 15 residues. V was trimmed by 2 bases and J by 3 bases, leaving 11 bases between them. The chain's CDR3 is CASSISGVLNQPQHF. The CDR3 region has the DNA TGTGCCAGTAGTATATCAGGGGTCCTCAATCAGCCCCAGCATTTT.

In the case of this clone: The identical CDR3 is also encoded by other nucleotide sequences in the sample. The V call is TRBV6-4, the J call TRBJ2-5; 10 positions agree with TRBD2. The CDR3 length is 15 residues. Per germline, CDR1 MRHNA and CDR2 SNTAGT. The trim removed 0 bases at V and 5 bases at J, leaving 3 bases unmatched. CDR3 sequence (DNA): TGTGCCAGCAGTGACTCAGCGGGGGGGCCGGAGACCCAGTACTTC. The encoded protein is CASSDSAGGPETQYF.

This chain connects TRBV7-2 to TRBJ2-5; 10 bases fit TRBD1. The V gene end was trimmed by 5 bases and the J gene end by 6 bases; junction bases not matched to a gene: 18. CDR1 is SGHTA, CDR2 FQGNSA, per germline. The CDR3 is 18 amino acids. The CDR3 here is CASSPKPIRDRGTKTQYF. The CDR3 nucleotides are TGTGCCAGCAGCCCCAAACCGATCCGGGACAGGGGCACAAAGACCCAGTACTTC.

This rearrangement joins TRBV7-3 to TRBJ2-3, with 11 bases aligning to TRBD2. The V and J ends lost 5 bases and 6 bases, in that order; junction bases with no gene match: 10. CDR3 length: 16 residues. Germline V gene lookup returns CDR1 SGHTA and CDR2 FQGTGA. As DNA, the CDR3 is TGTGCCAGCAGCCTTAATAGCGGGGGGGCCATGGATACGCAGTATTTT. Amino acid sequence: CASSLNSGGAMDTQYF.

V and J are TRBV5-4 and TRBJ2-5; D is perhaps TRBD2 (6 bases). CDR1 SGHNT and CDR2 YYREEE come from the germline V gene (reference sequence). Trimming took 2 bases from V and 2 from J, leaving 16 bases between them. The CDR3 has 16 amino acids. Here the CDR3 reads CASSFGGSGPQETQYF. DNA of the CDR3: TGTGCCAGCAGCTTTGGTGGTAGCGGACCGCAAGAGACCCAGTACTTC.

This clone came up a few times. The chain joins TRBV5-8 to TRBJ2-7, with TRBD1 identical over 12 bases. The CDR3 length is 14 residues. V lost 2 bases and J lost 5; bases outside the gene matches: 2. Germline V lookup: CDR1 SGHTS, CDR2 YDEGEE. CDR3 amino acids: CASSFGTGGDEQYV. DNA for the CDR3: TGTGCCAGCAGCTTTGGGACAGGGGGCGACGAGCAGTACGTC.

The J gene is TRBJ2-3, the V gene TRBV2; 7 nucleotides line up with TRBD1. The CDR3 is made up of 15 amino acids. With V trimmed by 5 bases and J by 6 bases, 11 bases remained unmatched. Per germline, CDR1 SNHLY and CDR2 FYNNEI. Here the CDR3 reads CASSRSRQGTDTQYF. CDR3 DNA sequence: TGTGCCAGCAGTCGCTCGCGACAGGGAACGGATACGCAGTATTTT.

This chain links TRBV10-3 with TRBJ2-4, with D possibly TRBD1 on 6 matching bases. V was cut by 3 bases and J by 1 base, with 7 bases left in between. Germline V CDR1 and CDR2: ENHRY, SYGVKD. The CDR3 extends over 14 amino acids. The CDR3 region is CAISERGAKNIQYF. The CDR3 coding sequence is TGTGCCATCAGTGAAAGGGGGGCCAAAAACATTCAGTACTTC.

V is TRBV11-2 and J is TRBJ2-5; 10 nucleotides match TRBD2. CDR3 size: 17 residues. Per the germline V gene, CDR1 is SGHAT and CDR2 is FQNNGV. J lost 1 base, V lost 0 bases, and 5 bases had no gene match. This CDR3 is CASSLDNQRGGQETQYF. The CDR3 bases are TGTGCCAGCAGCTTAGATAATCAGCGGGGGGGCCAAGAGACCCAGTACTTC.

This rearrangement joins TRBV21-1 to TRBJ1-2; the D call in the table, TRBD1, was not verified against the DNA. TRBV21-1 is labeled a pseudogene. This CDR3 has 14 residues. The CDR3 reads CASSKGQGDYGYTF. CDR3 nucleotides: TGTGCCAGCAGCAAAGGCCAGGGTGACTATGGCTACACCTTC.

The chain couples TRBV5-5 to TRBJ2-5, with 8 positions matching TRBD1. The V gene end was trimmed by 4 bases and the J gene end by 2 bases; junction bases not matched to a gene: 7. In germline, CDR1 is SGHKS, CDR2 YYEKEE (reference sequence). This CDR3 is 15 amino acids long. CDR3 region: CASSLYGQGQETQYF. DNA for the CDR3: TGTGCCAGCAGCCTATACGGACAGGGTCAAGAGACCCAGTACTTC.

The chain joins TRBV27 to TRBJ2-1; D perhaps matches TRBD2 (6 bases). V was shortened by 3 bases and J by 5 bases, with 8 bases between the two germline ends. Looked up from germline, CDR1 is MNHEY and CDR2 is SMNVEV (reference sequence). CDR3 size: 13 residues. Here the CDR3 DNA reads TGTGCCAGCAGTTTGGCGGGGAACAATGAGCAGTTCTTC. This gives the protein CASSLAGNNEQFF.

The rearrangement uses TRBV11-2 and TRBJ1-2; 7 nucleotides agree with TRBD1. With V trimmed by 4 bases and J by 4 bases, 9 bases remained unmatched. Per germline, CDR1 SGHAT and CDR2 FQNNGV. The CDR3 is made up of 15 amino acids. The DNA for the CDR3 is TGTGCCAGCAGCTCGATCAGGGGGACTGTCTATGGCTACACCTTC. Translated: CASSSIRGTVYGYTF.

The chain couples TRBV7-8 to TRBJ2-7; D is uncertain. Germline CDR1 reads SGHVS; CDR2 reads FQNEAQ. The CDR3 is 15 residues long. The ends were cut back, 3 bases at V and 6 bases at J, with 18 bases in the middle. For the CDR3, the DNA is TGTGCCAGCAGCTTTGTCGACATTCAAAGGTCCGAGCAGTACTTC. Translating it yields CASSFVDIQRSEQYF.

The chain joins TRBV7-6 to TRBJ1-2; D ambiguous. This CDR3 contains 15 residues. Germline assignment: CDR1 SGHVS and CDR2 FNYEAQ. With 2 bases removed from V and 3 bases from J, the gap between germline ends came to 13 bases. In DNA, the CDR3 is TGTGCCAGCAGCTTAATGTCAGGTTGGGACTATGGCTACACCTTC. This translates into CASSLMSGWDYGYTF.

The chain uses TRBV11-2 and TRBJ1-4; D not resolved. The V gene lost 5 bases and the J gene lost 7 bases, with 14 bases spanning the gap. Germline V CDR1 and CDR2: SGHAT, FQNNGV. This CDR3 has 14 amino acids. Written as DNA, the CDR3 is TGTGCCAGCAGCAACCCGACATTTGCTGAAAAACTGTTTTTT. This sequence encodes CASSNPTFAEKLFF.

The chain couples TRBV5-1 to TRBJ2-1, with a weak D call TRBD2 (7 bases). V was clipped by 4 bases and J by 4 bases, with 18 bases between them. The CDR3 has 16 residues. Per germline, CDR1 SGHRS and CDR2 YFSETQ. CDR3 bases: TGCGCCAGCAGCCCACTTGGGGGGGCCCTTTACAATGAGCAGTTCTTC. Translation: CASSPLGGALYNEQFF. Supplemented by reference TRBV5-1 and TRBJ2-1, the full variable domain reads KAGVTQTPRYLIKTRGQQVTLSCSPISGHRSVSWYQQTPGQGLQFLFEYFSETQRNKGNFPGRFSGRQFSNSRSEMNVSTLELGDSALYLCASSPLGGALYNEQFFGPGTRLTVL.

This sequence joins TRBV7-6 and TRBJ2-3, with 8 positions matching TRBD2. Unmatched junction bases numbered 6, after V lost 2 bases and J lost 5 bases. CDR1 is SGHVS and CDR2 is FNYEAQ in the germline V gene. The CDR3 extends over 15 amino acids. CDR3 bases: TGTGCCAGCAGCTTAAACGGGGGGGCTGGAGATACGCAGTATTTT. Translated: CASSLNGGAGDTQYF. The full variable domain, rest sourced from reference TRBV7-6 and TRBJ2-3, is GAGVSQSPRYKVTKRGQDVALRCDPISGHVSLYWYRQALGQGPEFLTYFNYEAQQDKSGLPNDRFSAERPEGSISTLTIQRTEQRDSAMYRCASSLNGGAGDTQYFGPGTRLTVL.

CDR3 sequence reads: CASSPRRTSGGAQFF. The CDR3 nucleotides read TGTGCCAGCAGCCCCCGTCGGACTAGCGGGGGGGCCCAGTTCTTC. This chain uses TRBV3-1 (or the pseudogene TRBV3-2) with TRBJ2-1, with TRBD2 identical over 15 bases. The CDR3 is made up of 15 amino acids. Germline assignment: CDR1 LGHDT and CDR2 YNNKEL (reference sequence). V shed 4 bases and J 13 bases; nucleotides not matched to a gene: 8.